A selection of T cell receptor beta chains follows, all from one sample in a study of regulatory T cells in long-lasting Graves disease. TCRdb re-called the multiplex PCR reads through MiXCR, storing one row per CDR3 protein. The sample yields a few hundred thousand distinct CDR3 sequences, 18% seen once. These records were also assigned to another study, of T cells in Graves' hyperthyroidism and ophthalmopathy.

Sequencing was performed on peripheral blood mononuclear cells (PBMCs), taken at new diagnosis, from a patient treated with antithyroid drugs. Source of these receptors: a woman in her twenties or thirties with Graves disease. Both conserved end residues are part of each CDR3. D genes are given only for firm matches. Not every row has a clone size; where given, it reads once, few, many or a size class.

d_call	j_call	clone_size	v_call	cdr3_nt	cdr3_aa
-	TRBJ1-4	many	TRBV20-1	TGCAGTGCTAGTCGGGGGGCTTCTGAAAAACTGTTTTTT	CSASRGASEKLFF
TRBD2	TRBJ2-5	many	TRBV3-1	TGTGCCAGCAGCCAAATAGTGTGGCCTAGCGGGAGCCAAGAGACCCAGTACTTC	CASSQIVWPSGSQETQYF
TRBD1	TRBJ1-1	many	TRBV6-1	TGTGCCAGCAGTGGGGGAAGTCTAGTCCCGGGACAGGGGATGAGGGCTTTCTTT	CASSGGSLVPGQGMRAFF
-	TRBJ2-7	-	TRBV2	TGTGCCAGCAGGGCGACGGGGGACAGAGACCATGGGAAGCAGTACTTC	CASRATGDRDHGKQYF
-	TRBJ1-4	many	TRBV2	TGTGCCAGCAGTGCTGACGGTGCAACTAATGAAAAACTGTTTTTT	CASSADGATNEKLFF
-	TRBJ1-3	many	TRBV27	TGTGCCTGCCAAGGCGGGGTCGGAAACACCATATATTTT	CACQGGVGNTIYF
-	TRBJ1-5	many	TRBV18	TGTGCCAGCTCACCGGGAGGCAACTACAATCAGCCCCAGCATTTT	CASSPGGNYNQPQHF
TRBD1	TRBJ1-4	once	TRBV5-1	TGTGCCAGCAGCCGTGAGGGGACAGGCATTAATGAAAAACTGTTTTTT	CASSREGTGINEKLFF
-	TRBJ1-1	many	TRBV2	TGTGCCAGCAGTGAAGAGGGCAATTTAAACACTGAAGCTTTCTTT	CASSEEGNLNTEAFF
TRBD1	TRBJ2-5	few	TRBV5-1	TGCGCCAGCCAGCCAGGGACAGAAGAGACCCAGTACTTC	CASQPGTEETQYF
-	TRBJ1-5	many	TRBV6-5	TGTGCCAGCAGTTACTCGGATTCTCTACCCAATCAGCCCCAGCATTTT	CASSYSDSLPNQPQHF
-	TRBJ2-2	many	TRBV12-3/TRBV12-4	TGTGCCAGCAGTTTTTATGCCGGGGAGCTGTTTTTT	CASSFYAGELFF
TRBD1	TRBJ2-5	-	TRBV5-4	TGTGCCAGCAGCCGTGAGGGGACAGGGATAGAGACCCAGTACTTC	CASSREGTGIETQYF
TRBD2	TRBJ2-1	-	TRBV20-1	TGCAGCCCAGGACTAGCGGGGTACAATGAGCAGTTCTTC	CSPGLAGYNEQFF
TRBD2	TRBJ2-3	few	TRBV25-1	TGTGCCAGCAAACGCGGGGGGGTACGGGATACGCAGTATTTT	CASKRGGVRDTQYF
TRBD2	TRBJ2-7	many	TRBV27	TGTGCCAACTTCCGCGGGGGGGCCTACGAGCAGTACTTC	CANFRGGAYEQYF
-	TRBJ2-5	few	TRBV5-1	TGCGCCAGCAGCGCGGGCTCCGGTGAGACCCAGTACTTC	CASSAGSGETQYF
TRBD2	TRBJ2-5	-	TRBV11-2	TGTGCCAGCAGCTTAGTTGGGGGGGAGACCTCGGGTACCCAGTACTTC	CASSLVGGETSGTQYF
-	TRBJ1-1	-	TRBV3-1	TGTGCCAGCAGCCAATTTGGGGCCCAATTGGGGACGACTGAAGCTTTCTTT	CASSQFGAQLGTTEAFF
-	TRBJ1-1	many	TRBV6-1	TGTGCCAGCAGGGAACAGGGGAACACTGAAGCTTTCTTT	CASREQGNTEAFF
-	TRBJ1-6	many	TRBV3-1	TGTGCCAGCAGCCAATTTTACTCCTATAATTCACCCCTCCACTTT	CASSQFYSYNSPLHF
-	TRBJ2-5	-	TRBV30	TGTGCCTGGAGTGTAAAGGGCAAGACCCAGTACTTC	CAWSVKGKTQYF
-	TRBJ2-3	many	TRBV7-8	TGTGCCAGCAGCGACTTCCCAGGGGGGATAGATACGCAGTATTTT	CASSDFPGGIDTQYF
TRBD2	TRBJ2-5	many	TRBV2	TGTGCCAGCAGCGAGGGGACTAGCGGGGGTGAGACCCAGTACTTC	CASSEGTSGGETQYF
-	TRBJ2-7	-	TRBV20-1	TGCAGTGCTGCCGGGACTCTGACCTACGAGCAGTACTTC	CSAAGTLTYEQYF
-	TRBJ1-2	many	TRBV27	TGTGCCAGCAGTTTAAAGGGAAACTATGGCTACACCTTC	CASSLKGNYGYTF
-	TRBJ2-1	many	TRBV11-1	TGTGCCAGCAGACAGAACAATGAGCAGTTCTTC	CASRQNNEQFF
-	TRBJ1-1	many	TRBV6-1	TGTGCCAGCGGGGGAATGGGAGGCACTGAAGCTTTCTTT	CASGGMGGTEAFF
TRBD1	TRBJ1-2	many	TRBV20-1	TGCAGTGCCAGCCCCGGACAGGTGGGCTATGGCTACACCTTC	CSASPGQVGYGYTF
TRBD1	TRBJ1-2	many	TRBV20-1	TGCAGTGCGACGGGACAGGGGATGAATGGCTACACCTTC	CSATGQGMNGYTF
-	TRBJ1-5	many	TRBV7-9	TGTGCCAGCAGCTTAGAGGAGGGGCCCCAGCATTTT	CASSLEEGPQHF
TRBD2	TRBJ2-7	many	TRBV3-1	TGTGCCAGCAGCCAAGGAGCGCTAGCGGGGGGCGCCGAGCAGTACTTC	CASSQGALAGGAEQYF
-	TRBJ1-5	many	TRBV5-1	TGCGCCAGCAGCTTGGGGGTGATGGGGGGGTCGCCCCAGCATTTT	CASSLGVMGGSPQHF
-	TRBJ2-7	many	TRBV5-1	TGCGCCAGCAGCTTGCTTGGAAGCTCCTACGAGCAGTACTTC	CASSLLGSSYEQYF
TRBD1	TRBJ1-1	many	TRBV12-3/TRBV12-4	TGTGCCAGCAATGGACAGGCAATGAACACTGAAGCTTTCTTT	CASNGQAMNTEAFF
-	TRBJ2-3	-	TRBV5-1	TGCGCCAGCAGCTTGTCGGTGCAGGGCCCAGATACGCAGTATTTT	CASSLSVQGPDTQYF
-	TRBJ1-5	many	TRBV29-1	TGCAGCGTCGTAGACAGGAATAGCAATCAGCCCCAGCATTTT	CSVVDRNSNQPQHF
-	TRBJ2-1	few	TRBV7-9	TGTGCCAGCAGCCACCCGGATCCTATCAATGAGCAGTTCTTC	CASSHPDPINEQFF
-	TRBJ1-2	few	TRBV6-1	TGTGCCAGCGAGCAATCGTTTCGTTGGGAGGGCTATGGCTACACCTTC	CASEQSFRWEGYGYTF
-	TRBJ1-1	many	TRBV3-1	TGTGCCAGCAGCCAACCAGCAGGTTACACTGAAGCTTTCTTT	CASSQPAGYTEAFF
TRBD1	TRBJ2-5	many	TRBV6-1	TGTGCCAGCACCCCGGCGCAGACAGGGGATGAGACCCAGTACTTC	CASTPAQTGDETQYF
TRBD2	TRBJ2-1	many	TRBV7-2	TGTGCCAGCAGCGCCCCGGGACTAGCGGGGGGAGATGAGCAGTTCTTC	CASSAPGLAGGDEQFF
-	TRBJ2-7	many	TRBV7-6	TGTGCCAGCAGCTTATCCCCCAACGACGAGCAGTACTTC	CASSLSPNDEQYF
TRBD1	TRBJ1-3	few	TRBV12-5	TGTGCTAGTGGAACCGGGACAGGGGTATCTGGAAACACCATATATTTT	CASGTGTGVSGNTIYF
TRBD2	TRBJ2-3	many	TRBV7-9	TGTGCCAGCAGCCGAGAGCGGGGGGGGGATACGCAGTATTTT	CASSRERGGDTQYF
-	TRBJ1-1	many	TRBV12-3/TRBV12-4	TGTGCCAGCAGTCTTAGGGGGGGCGGAACTGAAGCTTTCTTT	CASSLRGGGTEAFF
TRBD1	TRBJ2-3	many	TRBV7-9	TGTGCCAGCAGCCCCCGGGACAGGGGTGATACGCAGTATTTT	CASSPRDRGDTQYF
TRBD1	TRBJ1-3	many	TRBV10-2	TGCGCCAGCAACTCGGGACAGCTGGGAAACACCATATATTTT	CASNSGQLGNTIYF
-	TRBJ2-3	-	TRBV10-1	TGCGCCAGCAGTGAGTCTGTAGTTGTAACGCAGTATTTT	CASSESVVVTQYF
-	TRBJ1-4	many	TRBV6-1	TGTGCCAGCAGTACCGACCGAGAAGAACTGTTTTTT	CASSTDREELFF
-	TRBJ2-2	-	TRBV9	TGTGCCAGCAGCGTAGATCCGGGACAATACACCGGGGAGCTGTTTTTT	CASSVDPGQYTGELFF
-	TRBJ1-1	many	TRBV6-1	TGTGCCAGCGTTTCCCTTCCAGGAATGAACACTGAAGCTTTCTTT	CASVSLPGMNTEAFF
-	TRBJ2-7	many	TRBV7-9	TGTGCCAGCAGCTGGGAGCCGGGAGACGGCGAGCAGTACTTC	CASSWEPGDGEQYF
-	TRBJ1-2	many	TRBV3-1	TGTGCCAGCAGCCACGGACATCTGGGACGCGGCTACACCTTC	CASSHGHLGRGYTF
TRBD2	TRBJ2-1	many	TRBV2	TGTGCCAGCAGGACTAGCGGGGGGAACAATGAGCAGTTCTTC	CASRTSGGNNEQFF
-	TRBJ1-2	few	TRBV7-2	TGTGCCAGCAGCTTATCTGACATAGCTAACTATGGCTACACCTTC	CASSLSDIANYGYTF
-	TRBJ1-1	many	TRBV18	TGTGCCAGCTCAGGGGGGGTGGACAGCAACACTGAAGCTTTCTTT	CASSGGVDSNTEAFF
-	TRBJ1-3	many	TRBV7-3	TGTGCCAGCAGCCCGACAGGAGGAAACACCATATATTTT	CASSPTGGNTIYF
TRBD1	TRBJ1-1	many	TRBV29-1	TGCAGCGTTGAACCCGGGACAGGGGAAGCTTTCTTT	CSVEPGTGEAFF